Presented here are 26 T cell receptor beta chains from one specimen sequenced in a study of shared clonotypes between healthy human individuals. Generated by immunoSEQ multiplex PCR, the TCRdb table keeps only in-frame clones and is missing some. Here the sample spans 1.5 million to 2.5 million clones, 85% to 95% being singletons. The naive CD8 subset, CD45RO-negative cells positively selected for CCR7, excluded terminally differentiated effector memory CD45RA+ cells. The sample comprised naive CD8+ T cells sorted from blood. The receptors originated from a man aged 18 to 29 in good health.

This clone was detected only once. This sequence joins TRBV28 and TRBJ1-5; D gene ambiguous. Germline values: CDR1 MDHEN, CDR2 SYDVKM. The CDR3 covers 14 residues. Deletions cut 3 bases from V and 0 bases from J, with 6 bases between. The CDR3 region is CASSLQYSNQPQHF. The CDR3, as DNA: TGTGCCAGCAGTTTGCAGTATAGCAATCAGCCCCAGCATTTT. Drawing the rest from reference TRBV28 and TRBJ1-5, the complete variable domain is DVKVTQSSRYLVKRTGEKVFLECVQDMDHENMFWYRQDPGLGLRLIYFSYDVKMKEKGDIPEGYSVSREKKERFSLILESASTNQTSMYLCASSLQYSNQPQHFGDGTRLSIL.

This rearrangement joins TRBV10-3 to TRBJ2-3, with D perhaps being TRBD1 or TRBD2 (6 bases each). Germline V gene lookup returns CDR1 ENHRY and CDR2 SYGVKD. The V gene lost 2 bases and the J gene lost 5 bases, with 11 bases spanning the gap. This CDR3 has 14 residues. The CDR3 DNA is TGTGCCATCAGTGAGGGCGGAGGGGGAGATACGCAGTATTTT. Its translation is CAISEGGGGDTQYF.

The chain combines TRBV28 with TRBJ2-1; D gene ambiguous. The CDR3 is 13 amino acids. CDR1 is MDHEN and CDR2 is SYDVKM in the germline V gene. Trimming shortened V by 3 bases and J by 6 bases, and 9 bases separated the two germline ends. Written as DNA, the CDR3 is TGTGCCAGCAGTTTGCAGTACCGCAATGAGCAGTTCTTC. Protein product: CASSLQYRNEQFF. The variable domain in full, with the rest retrieved from reference TRBV28 and TRBJ2-1, is DVKVTQSSRYLVKRTGEKVFLECVQDMDHENMFWYRQDPGLGLRLIYFSYDVKMKEKGDIPEGYSVSREKKERFSLILESASTNQTSMYLCASSLQYRNEQFFGPGTRLTVL.

This clone has only a few counts. The chain links TRBV6-1 to TRBJ2-4; TRBD1 matches at 8 bases. The V gene's germline CDR1 is MNHNS and CDR2 SASEGT. There are 18 residues in the CDR3. Losses at the gene ends were 3 bases for V and 2 bases for J; bases not matched to a gene: 12. CDR3 coding DNA: TGTGCCAGCAGTGAGTTGGGCAGGGGGCCTTTAACCAAAAACATTCAGTACTTC. Amino acids: CASSELGRGPLTKNIQYF.

The rearrangement links TRBV7-3 to TRBJ2-3, with D perhaps matching TRBD1 (6 bases). The ends were cut back, 0 bases at V and 10 bases at J, with 14 bases in the middle. CDR3 size: 14 residues. Germline CDR1 SGHTA, CDR2 FQGTGA. The CDR3 nucleotides read TGTGCCAGCAGCTTAACCCTCACAGGGTCTGCGCAGTATTTT. This encodes CASSLTLTGSAQYF.

This chain joins TRBV11-3 and TRBJ2-1; 9 bases fit TRBD1. Germline CDR1 is SGHNT and CDR2 is YENEEA. With V trimmed by 3 bases and J by 3 bases, 3 bases remained unmatched. The CDR3 is 15 residues long. The CDR3 here is CASSLEDRGYNEQFF. Written as DNA, the CDR3 is TGTGCCAGCAGCTTGGAGGACAGGGGCTACAATGAGCAGTTCTTC.

This clone was seen a single time. V is TRBV9 and J is TRBJ2-1; D is undetermined. V lost 4 bases, J lost 0 bases, and 17 bases lay in between. The V gene's germline CDR1 is SGDLS and CDR2 YYNGEE. The CDR3 covers 17 residues. CDR3 region: CASSLTDPLSSYNEQFF. DNA of the CDR3: TGTGCCAGCAGCCTAACGGACCCTCTTAGCTCCTACAATGAGCAGTTCTTC.

The chain uses TRBV4-2 and TRBJ1-1; 10 positions agree with TRBD1. The trim removed 4 bases at V and 6 bases at J, leaving 8 bases unmatched. CDR1 and CDR2 (germline): LGHNA, YNFKEQ. CDR3 size: 15 residues. CDR3 residues: CASSRAGTGEPEAFF. DNA of the CDR3: TGTGCCAGCAGCCGAGCCGGGACAGGGGAACCTGAAGCTTTCTTT.

V and J are TRBV19 and TRBJ1-1; D may be TRBD1 (6 bases). The V and J ends lost 0 bases and 4 bases respectively, with 12 bases between them. The CDR3 is 15 residues long. The V gene's germline CDR1 is LNHDA and CDR2 SQIVND (reference sequence). CDR3 loop: CASSIDFSRGTEAFF. The CDR3 DNA follows: TGTGCCAGTAGTATAGATTTCAGCAGGGGCACTGAAGCTTTCTTT.

V and J are TRBV5-5 and TRBJ1-4, with D possibly matching TRBD1 (5 bases). Germline V CDR1 and CDR2: SGHKS, YYEKEE (reference sequence). This CDR3 has 14 residues. The V and J ends lost 0 bases and 12 bases respectively, with 15 bases between them. CDR3: CASSLEGRDVQLFF. The CDR3 DNA reads as TGTGCCAGCAGCTTGGAGGGCAGGGACGTCCAACTGTTTTTT.

The chain recombines TRBV5-1 with TRBJ1-1; D remains ambiguous. This CDR3 spans 19 amino acids. Looked up from germline, CDR1 is SGHRS and CDR2 is YFSETQ. Between the trimmed V and J ends, which lost 0 bases and 3 bases, there was a span of 24 bases. CDR3 in amino acids: CASSLDGPPTVGEDTEAFF. The CDR3 nucleotides read TGCGCCAGCAGCTTGGATGGACCCCCCACAGTTGGGGAGGACACTGAAGCTTTCTTT.

CDR3 nucleotide sequence: TGTGCCAGCAGCTTAAGAGGCCCCGGATCTGAAGAGGATGAGCAGTTCTTC. It yields the protein CASSLRGPGSEEDEQFF. The chain uses TRBV7-2 and TRBJ2-1; unclear D gene. V lost 2 bases to trimming and J lost 8 bases, with 22 bases between them. The CDR3 covers 17 residues. In germline, CDR1 is SGHTA, CDR2 FQGNSA.

This clone was observed a few times. This rearrangement joins TRBV6-1 to TRBJ1-5, with D possibly being TRBD1 (6 bases). Germline CDR1 MNHNS, CDR2 SASEGT. Trimming took off 4 bases at V and 5 bases at J, with 18 bases between the two ends. This CDR3 spans 16 amino acids. As DNA, the CDR3 is TGTGCCAGCAGTGCCGCCACAGGGAGGCCGGATCAGCCCCAGCATTTT. Protein sequence: CASSAATGRPDQPQHF.

The chain uses TRBV15 and TRBJ2-7; D call uncertain. In germline, CDR1 is LNHNV, CDR2 YYDKDF (reference sequence). The CDR3 totals 13 residues. V lost 0 bases, J lost 2 bases, and 5 bases lay in between. The CDR3 spells CATSRDQAYEQYF. The CDR3 nucleotides read TGTGCCACCAGCAGAGATCAAGCCTACGAGCAGTACTTC.

The chain is built from TRBV7-9 and TRBJ2-7, with 12 bases identical to TRBD1. The CDR3 totals 15 residues. With V trimmed by 5 bases and J by 7 bases, 9 bases remained unmatched. The germline CDR1 and CDR2 sequences are SEHNR and FQNEAQ (reference sequence). CDR3 DNA: TGTGCCAGCAGCAGCTCCCGGGACAGGGGGCGAGAGCAGTACTTC. Translating it yields CASSSSRDRGREQYF. The full variable domain, with the rest looked up from reference TRBV7-9 and TRBJ2-7, is DTGVSQNPRHKITKRGQNVTFRCDPISEHNRLYWYRQTLGQGPEFLTYFQNEAQLEKSRLLSDRFSAERPKGSFSTLEIQRTEQGDSAMYLCASSSSRDRGREQYFGPGTRLTVT.

This clone has just one count. One end of the junction is discordant with germline, which a read error may explain. The rearrangement joins TRBV6-5 to TRBJ1-6, with a possible D match to TRBD1 (5 bases). CDR1 is MNHEY, CDR2 SVGAGI, per germline. This CDR3 spans 10 amino acids. DNA for the CDR3: TGTGCCAGTGGGGCCAGGGAGCAGGACTTT. Translated: CASGAREQDF.

This clone was detected once. The sample contains more than one DNA sequence encoding this CDR3. This chain uses TRBV30 with TRBJ2-7; perhaps TRBD2 as D (5 bases). The CDR3 is 13 residues long. The germline CDR1 and CDR2 sequences are GTSNPN and SVGIG (reference sequence). V was trimmed by 0 bases and J by 2 bases, leaving 8 bases between them. CDR3 nucleotides: TGTGCCTGGAGTGTCGGAGGAACCTACGAGCAGTACTTC. It is translated as CAWSVGGTYEQYF.

The chain is built from TRBV7-6 and TRBJ2-7; perhaps D is TRBD1 or TRBD2 (5 bases each). Trimming cost V 6 bases and J 5 bases, with 20 bases left between them. From germline, CDR1 is SGHVS and CDR2 FNYEAQ. The CDR3 spans 15 residues. In DNA, the CDR3 is TGTGCCAGCAGTCCTCTCCGGGACCCGGGCCACGAGCAGTACTTC. Residues: CASSPLRDPGHEQYF.

This chain joins TRBV4-1 and TRBJ2-3, with 7 bases that match TRBD2. The CDR3 is 16 residues long. Germline V gene sequence: CDR1 MGHRA, CDR2 YSYEKL. Losses at the gene ends were 0 bases for V and 2 bases for J; bases not matched to a gene: 5. This CDR3 reads CASSQDVSGSTDTQYF. CDR3 sequence (DNA): TGCGCCAGCAGCCAAGATGTTAGCGGGTCCACAGATACGCAGTATTTT.

The rearrangement joins TRBV9 to TRBJ2-2, with D unresolved. Germline CDR1 SGDLS, CDR2 YYNGEE. The CDR3 has 12 amino acids. V lost 3 bases and J lost 7, with 7 bases in between. In DNA form, the CDR3 reads TGTGCCAGCAGCGGACTCGGCGGGGAGCTGTTTTTT. It encodes CASSGLGGELFF.

The rearrangement uses TRBV6-5 and TRBJ2-3; D uncertain. Between the trimmed V and J ends, which lost 0 bases and 2 bases, there was a span of 12 bases. The CDR3 extends over 16 amino acids. CDR1 is MNHEY and CDR2 is SVGAGI in the germline V gene. The CDR3 region has the DNA TGTGCCAGCAGTTACTCGACGGATGGAATCACAGATACGCAGTATTTT. It specifies CASSYSTDGITDTQYF.

The gene calls are TRBV6-5 and TRBJ2-4, with D possibly matching TRBD2 (6 bases). V was pared by 2 bases and J by 10 bases, with 6 bases between. The CDR3 runs to 11 residues. Germline CDR1 MNHEY, CDR2 SVGAGI. The CDR3 loop is CASSYAGIQYF. The CDR3 coding sequence is TGTGCCAGCAGTTACGCGGGGATTCAGTACTTC.

The rearrangement links TRBV29-1 to TRBJ2-7; no firm D call. The CDR3 extends over 14 amino acids. V was shortened by 1 base and J by 3 bases, with 13 bases between the two germline ends. Germline loops: CDR1 SQVTM, CDR2 ANQGSEA. The CDR3 DNA sequence: TGCAGCGTTGAAGCCGCTTGGGTAATCTACGAGCAGTACTTC. Translating it yields CSVEAAWVIYEQYF.

This chain connects TRBV4-3 to TRBJ2-1; 10 positions match TRBD2. Germline V CDR1 and CDR2: LGHNA, YSLEER. V was pared by 0 bases and J by 9 bases, with 11 bases of the junction left unmatched. This CDR3 region has 17 residues. The DNA of the CDR3 is TGCGCCAGCAGCCAAGATGCTTCCCTAGCGGGAGTTCTTGAGCAGTTCTTC. As protein: CASSQDASLAGVLEQFF.

The chain combines TRBV6-1 with TRBJ2-7, with a possible D match to TRBD1 (6 bases). This CDR3 has 15 amino acids. Germline values: CDR1 MNHNS, CDR2 SASEGT. Trimming pared 1 base from V and 1 base from J, leaving 11 bases between. The CDR3 nucleotides are TGTGCCAGCAGTGAAGGTCCAGGGGTTTCCTACGAGCAGTACTTC. Its protein product is CASSEGPGVSYEQYF.

A word on this clone: Other DNA sequences in the sample encode the same CDR3. The rearrangement uses TRBV27 and TRBJ1-1; the D is unclear. Trimming took off 5 bases at V and 3 bases at J, with 10 bases between the two ends. From germline, CDR1 is MNHEY and CDR2 SMNVEV (reference sequence). The CDR3 consists of 13 residues. This CDR3 is CASSLVRDTEAFF. As DNA, the CDR3 is TGTGCCAGCAGTCTCGTTAGGGACACTGAAGCTTTCTTT.